These 3 T cell receptor beta chains were sequenced from one sample in a study of cytomegalovirus exposure and HLA in healthy donors. Amplification used 60 Vbeta primers and 13 Jbeta primers. Sequenced by immunoSEQ multiplex PCR; TCRdb stores in-frame clones only, minus some. The table includes about 250,000 clones, approximately 80% detected once. Sequencing was performed on PBMCs. Receptors originate from a girl aged 2 to 9 in good health and CMV-seronegative.

CDR3 sequence reads: CASSLIRTGKYNEQFF. The CDR3 DNA is TGTGCCAGCAGCTTAATCCGGACTGGGAAATACAATGAGCAGTTCTTC. The rearrangement links TRBV7-3 to TRBJ2-1, with D maybe TRBD2 (5 bases). Germline CDR1 reads SGHTA; CDR2 reads FQGTGA. This CDR3 is 16 amino acids long. The V end was cut by 1 base, the J end by 4 bases, with 14 bases between.

The rearrangement uses TRBV6-1 and TRBJ2-2; no reliable D call. Germline CDR1 MNHNS, CDR2 SASEGT. CDR3 size: 13 residues. The V end was cut by 7 bases, the J end by 5 bases, with 11 bases between. The DNA of the CDR3 is TGTGCCAGCATCCGCGTGCGTACCGGGGAGCTGTTTTTT. Translated: CASIRVRTGELFF.

This CDR3 is CASSEGWLALYEQYF. The CDR3 DNA follows: TGTGCCAGCAGTGAAGGATGGTTAGCCCTCTACGAGCAGTACTTC. This sequence joins TRBV6-1 and TRBJ2-7; no reliable D call. The CDR3 consists of 15 residues. Per the germline V gene, CDR1 is MNHNS and CDR2 is SASEGT. V was clipped by 1 base and J by 3 bases, with 13 bases between them.